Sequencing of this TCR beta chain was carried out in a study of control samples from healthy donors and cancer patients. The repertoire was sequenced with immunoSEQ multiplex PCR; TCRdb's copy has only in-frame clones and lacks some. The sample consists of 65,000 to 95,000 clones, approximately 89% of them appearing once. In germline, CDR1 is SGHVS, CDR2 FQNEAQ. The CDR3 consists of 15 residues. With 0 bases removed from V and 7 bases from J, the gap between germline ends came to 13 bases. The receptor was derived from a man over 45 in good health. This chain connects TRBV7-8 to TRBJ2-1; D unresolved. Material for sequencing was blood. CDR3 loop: CASSLALLVRNEQFF. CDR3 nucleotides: TGTGCCAGCAGCTTAGCGCTTCTGGTAAGGAATGAGCAGTTCTTC.